This T cell receptor (beta chain) was recorded in a study of cytomegalovirus exposure and HLA in healthy donors. Study-level findings and limits: Association with HLA alleles at 0.05 false discovery rate was found for around 15,000 TCR beta sequences in a later analysis. For most TCR beta V segments, an earlier analysis put the productive rate at about 87% or about 30% of the time. The investigators catalogued 150 to 200 TCR beta chains as cytomegalovirus-associated.

Donors consisted of healthy bone marrow donors. This clone was seen more than once but under ten times. The antigen remains undetermined. PCR was performed using 60 Vbeta and 13 Jbeta primers. TCRdb keeps only in-frame clones here, not all; method: immunoSEQ multiplex PCR. The sample includes 110,000 to 150,000 clones, 70% of them seen just once. The CDR3 consists of 17 residues. V shed 5 bases and J 3 bases; nucleotides not matched to a gene: 8. Germline lookup yields CDR1 LGHNT and CDR2 FRNRAP. The sequence came from a woman younger than 45 in good health and CMV-seronegative. The V call is TRBV12-5, the J call TRBJ2-1; 12 bases agree with TRBD2. The sample taken for sequencing was PBMCs. DNA of the CDR3: TGTGCTAGTGGTCCCAGGACTAGCGGGGATAACTACAATGAGCAGTTCTTC. Its translation is CASGPRTSGDNYNEQFF.